This T cell receptor beta chain is from a study of T cells of healthy individuals. TCRdb used MiXCR to reprocess the 5' RACE reads, holding one entry per CDR3 protein. The repertoire includes tens of thousands of distinct CDR3 sequences, more than 5% of them detected once, and around 8% sits in the top ten. This CDR3 region has 11 residues. Germline trimming cut 6 bases from V and 6 bases from J; bases unmatched to any gene: 0. Germline V gene lookup returns CDR1 LGHDT and CDR2 YNNKEL (reference sequence). This clonotype occurred many times. The chain uses TRBV3-1 and TRBJ1-1, with 8 bases matching TRBD1. This clonotype originated in a female donor in good health. The CDR3 DNA reads TGTGCCAGCAGACAGGGGGCTGAAGCTTTCTTT. This codes for CASRQGAEAFF.